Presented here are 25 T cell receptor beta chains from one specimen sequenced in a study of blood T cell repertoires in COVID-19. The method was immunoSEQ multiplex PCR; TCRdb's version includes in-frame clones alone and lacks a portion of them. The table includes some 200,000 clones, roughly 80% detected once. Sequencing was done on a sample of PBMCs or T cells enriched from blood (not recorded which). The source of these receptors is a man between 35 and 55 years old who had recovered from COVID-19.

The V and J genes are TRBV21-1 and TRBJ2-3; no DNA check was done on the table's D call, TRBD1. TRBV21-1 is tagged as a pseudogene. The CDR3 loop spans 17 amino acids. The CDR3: CASSKAKGPGATDTQYF. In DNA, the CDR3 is TGTGCCAGCAGCAAAGCTAAGGGGCCTGGGGCCACAGATACGCAGTATTTT.

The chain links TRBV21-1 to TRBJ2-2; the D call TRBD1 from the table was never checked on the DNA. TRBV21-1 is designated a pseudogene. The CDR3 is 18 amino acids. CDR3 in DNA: TGTGCCAGCGGGTGGGAGTATGGACAGGGAACGAACACCGGGGAGCTGTTTTTT. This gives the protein CASGWEYGQGTNTGELFF.

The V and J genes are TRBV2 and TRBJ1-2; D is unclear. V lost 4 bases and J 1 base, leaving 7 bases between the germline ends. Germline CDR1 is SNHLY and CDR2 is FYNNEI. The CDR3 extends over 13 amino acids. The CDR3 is CASSAGSNYGYTF. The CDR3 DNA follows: TGTGCCAGCAGTGCTGGCAGTAACTATGGCTACACCTTC.

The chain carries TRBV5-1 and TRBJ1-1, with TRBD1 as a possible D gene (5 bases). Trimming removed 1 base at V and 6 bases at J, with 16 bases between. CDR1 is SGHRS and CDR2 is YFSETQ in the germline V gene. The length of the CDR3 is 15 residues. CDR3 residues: CASSLFPGRGPEAFF. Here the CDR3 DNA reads TGCGCCAGCAGCTTGTTCCCAGGGAGGGGACCTGAAGCTTTCTTT.

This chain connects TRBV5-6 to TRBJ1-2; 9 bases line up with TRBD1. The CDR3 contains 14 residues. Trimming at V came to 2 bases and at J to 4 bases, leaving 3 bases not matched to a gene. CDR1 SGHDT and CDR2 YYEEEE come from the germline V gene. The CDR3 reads CASSFMTGGYGYTF. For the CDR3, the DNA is TGTGCCAGCAGCTTTATGACAGGGGGCTATGGCTACACCTTC.

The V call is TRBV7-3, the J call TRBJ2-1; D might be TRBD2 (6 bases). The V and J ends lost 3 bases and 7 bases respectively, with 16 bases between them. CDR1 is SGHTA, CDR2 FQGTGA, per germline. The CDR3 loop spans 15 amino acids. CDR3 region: CASSFSAPGDNEQFF. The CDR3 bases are TGTGCCAGCAGCTTTAGCGCCCCGGGGGATAATGAGCAGTTCTTC.

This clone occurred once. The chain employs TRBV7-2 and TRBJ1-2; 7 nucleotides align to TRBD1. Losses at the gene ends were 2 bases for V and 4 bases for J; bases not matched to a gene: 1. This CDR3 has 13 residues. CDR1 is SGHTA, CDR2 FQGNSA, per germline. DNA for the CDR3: TGTGCCAGCAGCTTATACAGGGGCTATGGCTACACCTTC. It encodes CASSLYRGYGYTF.

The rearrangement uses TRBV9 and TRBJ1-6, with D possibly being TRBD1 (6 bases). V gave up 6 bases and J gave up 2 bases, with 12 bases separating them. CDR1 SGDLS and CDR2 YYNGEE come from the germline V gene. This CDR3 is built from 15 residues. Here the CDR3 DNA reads TGTGCCAGCACTCAGGGGCCGGCCTATAATTCACCCCTCCACTTT. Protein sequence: CASTQGPAYNSPLHF.

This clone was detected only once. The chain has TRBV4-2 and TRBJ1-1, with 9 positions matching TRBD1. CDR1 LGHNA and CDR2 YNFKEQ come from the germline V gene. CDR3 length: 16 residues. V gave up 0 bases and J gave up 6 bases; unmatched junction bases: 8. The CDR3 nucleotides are TGTGCCAGCAGCCAAGAGACAGGGGGGGATTGGTCTGAAGCTTTCTTT. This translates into CASSQETGGDWSEAFF.

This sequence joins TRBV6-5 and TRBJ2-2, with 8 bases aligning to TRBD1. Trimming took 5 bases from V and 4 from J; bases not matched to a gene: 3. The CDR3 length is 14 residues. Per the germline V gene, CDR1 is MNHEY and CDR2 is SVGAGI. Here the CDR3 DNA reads TGTGCCAGCAGTCCCGGACAGGGCACCGGGGAGCTGTTTTTT. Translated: CASSPGQGTGELFF.

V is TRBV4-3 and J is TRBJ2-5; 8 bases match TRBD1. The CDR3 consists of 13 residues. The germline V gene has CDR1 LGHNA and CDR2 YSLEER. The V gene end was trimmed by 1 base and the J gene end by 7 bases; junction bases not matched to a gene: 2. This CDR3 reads CASSQAGTGTQYF. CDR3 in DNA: TGCGCCAGCAGCCAAGCGGGGACAGGGACCCAGTACTTC.

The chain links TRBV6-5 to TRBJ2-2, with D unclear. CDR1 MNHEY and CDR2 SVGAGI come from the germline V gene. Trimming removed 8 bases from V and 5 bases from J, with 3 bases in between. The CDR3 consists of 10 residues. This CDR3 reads CASSTGELFF. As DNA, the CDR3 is TGTGCCAGCTCGACCGGGGAGCTGTTTTTT.

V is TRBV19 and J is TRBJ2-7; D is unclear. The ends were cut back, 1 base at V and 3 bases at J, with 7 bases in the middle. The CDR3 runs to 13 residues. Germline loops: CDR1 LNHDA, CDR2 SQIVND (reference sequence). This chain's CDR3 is CASSIGPSYEQYF. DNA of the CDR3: TGTGCCAGTAGTATAGGTCCGAGCTACGAGCAGTACTTC.

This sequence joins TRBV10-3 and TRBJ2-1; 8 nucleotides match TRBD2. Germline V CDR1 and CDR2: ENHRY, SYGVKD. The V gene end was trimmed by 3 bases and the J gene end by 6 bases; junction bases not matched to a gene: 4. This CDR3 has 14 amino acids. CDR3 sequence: CAISDREGFNEQFF. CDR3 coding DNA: TGTGCCATCAGTGACCGGGAGGGGTTCAATGAGCAGTTCTTC.

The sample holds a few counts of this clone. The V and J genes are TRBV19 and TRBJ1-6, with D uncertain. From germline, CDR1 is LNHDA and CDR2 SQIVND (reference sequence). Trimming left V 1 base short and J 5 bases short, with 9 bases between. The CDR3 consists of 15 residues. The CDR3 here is CASSIGTANNSPLHF. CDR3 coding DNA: TGTGCCAGTAGTATAGGAACAGCCAATAATTCACCCCTCCACTTT.

CDR3 protein: CASSIRGTTYNEQFF. The CDR3 region has the DNA TGTGCCAGCAGTATCCGCGGGACTACCTACAATGAGCAGTTCTTC. The chain combines TRBV6-5 with TRBJ2-1, with 7 bases fitting TRBD2. With V trimmed by 5 bases and J by 2 bases, 6 bases remained unmatched. The germline gives CDR1 MNHEY, CDR2 SVGAGI. The CDR3 extends over 15 amino acids.

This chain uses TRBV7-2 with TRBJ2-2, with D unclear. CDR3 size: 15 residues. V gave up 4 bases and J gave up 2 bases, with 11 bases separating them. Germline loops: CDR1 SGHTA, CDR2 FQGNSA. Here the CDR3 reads CASSSTIRNTGELFF. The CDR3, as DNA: TGTGCCAGCAGCTCTACTATCAGAAACACCGGGGAGCTGTTTTTT.

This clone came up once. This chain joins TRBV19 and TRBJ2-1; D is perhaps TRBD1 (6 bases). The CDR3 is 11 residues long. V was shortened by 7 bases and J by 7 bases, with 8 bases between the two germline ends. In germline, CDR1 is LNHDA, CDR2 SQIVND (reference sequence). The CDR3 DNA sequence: TGTGCCAGTACCCAGGGGAATGAGCAGTTCTTC. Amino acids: CASTQGNEQFF.

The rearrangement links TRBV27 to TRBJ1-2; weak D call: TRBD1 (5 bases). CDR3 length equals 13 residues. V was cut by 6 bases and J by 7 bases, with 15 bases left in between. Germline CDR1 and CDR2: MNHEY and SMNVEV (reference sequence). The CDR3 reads CASSRIGDSGYTF. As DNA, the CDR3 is TGTGCCAGCAGCCGCATAGGGGACTCTGGCTACACCTTC.

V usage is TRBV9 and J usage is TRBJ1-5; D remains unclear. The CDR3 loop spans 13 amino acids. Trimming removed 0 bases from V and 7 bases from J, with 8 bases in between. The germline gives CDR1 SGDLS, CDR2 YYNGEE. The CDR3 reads CASSVGAKQPQHF. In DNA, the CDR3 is TGTGCCAGCAGCGTAGGGGCCAAGCAGCCCCAGCATTTT.

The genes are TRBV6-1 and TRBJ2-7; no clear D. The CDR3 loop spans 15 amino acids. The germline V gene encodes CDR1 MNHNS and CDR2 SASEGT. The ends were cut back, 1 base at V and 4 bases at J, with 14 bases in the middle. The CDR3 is CASSEGAELGYEQYF. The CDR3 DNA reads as TGTGCCAGCAGTGAAGGGGCAGAACTGGGTTACGAGCAGTACTTC.

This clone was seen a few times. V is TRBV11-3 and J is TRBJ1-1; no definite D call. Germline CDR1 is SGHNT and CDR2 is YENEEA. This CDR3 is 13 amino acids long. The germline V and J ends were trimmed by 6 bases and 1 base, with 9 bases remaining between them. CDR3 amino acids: CASSYEPNTEAFF. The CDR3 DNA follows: TGTGCCAGCAGTTATGAGCCGAACACTGAAGCTTTCTTT.

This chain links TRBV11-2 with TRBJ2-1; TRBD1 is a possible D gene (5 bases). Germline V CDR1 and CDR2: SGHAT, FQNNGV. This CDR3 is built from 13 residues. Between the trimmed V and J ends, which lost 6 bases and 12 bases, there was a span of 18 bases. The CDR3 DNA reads TGTGCCAGCAGTTACGTCGTGACAGTGGGGCAGTTCTTC. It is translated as CASSYVVTVGQFF.

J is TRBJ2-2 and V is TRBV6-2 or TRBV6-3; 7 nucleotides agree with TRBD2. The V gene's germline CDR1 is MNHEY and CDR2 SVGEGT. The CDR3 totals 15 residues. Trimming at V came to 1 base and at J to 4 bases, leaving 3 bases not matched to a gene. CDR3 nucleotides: TGTGCCAGCAGTTACTTTGGGAGGGGCACCGGGGAGCTGTTTTTT. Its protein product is CASSYFGRGTGELFF.

The CDR3 here is CASSITGYTGELFF. CDR3 coding DNA: TGTGCCAGCAGCATTACAGGGTACACCGGGGAGCTGTTTTTT. The chain joins TRBV7-9 to TRBJ2-2, with a tentative D call TRBD1 (6 bases). Per the germline V gene, CDR1 is SEHNR and CDR2 is FQNEAQ (reference sequence). The CDR3 contains 14 residues. Trimming shortened V by 5 bases and J by 3 bases, and 10 bases separated the two germline ends.